These 6 T cell receptor beta chains share one sample of origin, sequenced in a study of blood T cell repertoires in COVID-19. The data were produced by immunoSEQ multiplex PCR, yet TCRdb's version contains in-frame clones alone and is incomplete. The sample includes 50,000 to 65,000 clones, around 65% of them seen just once. The sequencing sample was made of PBMCs or T cells enriched from blood (not recorded which). The receptors were gathered from a woman between 55 and 75 years old who had been exposed to COVID-19.

This rearrangement joins TRBV9 to TRBJ2-7, with TRBD2 matching over 9 bases. The CDR3 sequence is 15 residues long. V shed 4 bases and J 6 bases; nucleotides not matched to a gene: 11. CDR1 SGDLS and CDR2 YYNGEE come from the germline V gene. CDR3: CASSSTRTSAGEQYF. CDR3 DNA sequence: TGTGCCAGCAGCTCCACCCGGACTAGCGCGGGCGAGCAGTACTTC. Full variable domain (remainder filled in from reference TRBV9 and TRBJ2-7): DSGVTQTPKHLITATGQRVTLRCSPRSGDLSVYWYQQSLDQGLQFLIQYYNGEERAKGNILERFSAQQFPDLHSELNLSSLELGDSALYFCASSSTRTSAGEQYFGPGTRLTVT.

DNA for the CDR3: TGTGCCAGCAGCCCGAGCTCTGGGGCCAACGTCCTGACTTTC. Its translation: CASSPSSGANVLTF. V is TRBV21-1 and J is TRBJ2-6; TRBD2, the D gene given by the table, was not confirmed from the DNA. TRBV21-1 is designated a pseudogene. There are 14 residues in the CDR3.

This chain links TRBV6-2 or TRBV6-3 with TRBJ2-5; no definite D call. Trimming removed 4 bases at V and 5 bases at J, with 11 bases between. The CDR3 has 13 amino acids. The germline V gene has CDR1 MNHEY and CDR2 SVGEGT. In DNA form, the CDR3 reads TGTGCCAGCAGTTCCAGGATGGCGGAGACCCAGTACTTC. This translates into CASSSRMAETQYF.

This rearrangement joins TRBV7-2 to TRBJ2-1; a possible D gene is TRBD1 (5 bases). Trimming shortened V by 6 bases and J by 7 bases, and 19 bases separated the two germline ends. The CDR3 has 15 amino acids. Germline CDR1 and CDR2: SGHTA and FQGNSA. This CDR3 is CASSPRQGWVNEQFF. CDR3 bases: TGTGCCAGCAGTCCACGCCAGGGATGGGTTAATGAGCAGTTCTTC.

This chain links TRBV7-2 with TRBJ2-5, with 9 bases identical to TRBD2. CDR3 length: 17 amino acids. Trimming took 4 bases from V and 6 from J; bases not matched to a gene: 15. Germline lookup yields CDR1 SGHTA and CDR2 FQGNSA. This chain's CDR3 is CASSYIPGSGSLKTQYF. CDR3 bases: TGTGCCAGCAGCTACATCCCTGGTAGCGGGAGTTTGAAGACCCAGTACTTC. The whole variable domain, remainder taken from reference TRBV7-2 and TRBJ2-5, is GAGVSQSPSNKVTEKGKDVELRCDPISGHTALYWYRQSLGQGLEFLIYFQGNSAPDKSGLPSDRFSAERTGGSVSTLTIQRTQQEDSAVYLCASSYIPGSGSLKTQYFGPGTRLLVL.

This clone has a single count. The CDR3 loop reads CASSPEVDRGATDTQYF. In DNA, the CDR3 is TGTGCCAGCAGTCCCGAGGTGGACAGGGGGGCGACAGATACGCAGTATTTT. The genes are TRBV6-2 or TRBV6-3 and TRBJ2-3; 10 bases line up with TRBD1. V gave up 5 bases and J gave up 3 bases; unmatched junction bases: 11. The CDR3 runs 17 residues. Germline V lookup: CDR1 MNHEY, CDR2 SVGEGT.